Below, 6 T cell receptor beta chains from the same sample are listed, as sequenced in a study of breast tumors, draining lymph nodes, adjacent tissues. TCRdb called the multiplex PCR reads again in MiXCR, with one record for every CDR3 protein. The data hold over 250,000 distinct CDR3 sequences, with more than 30% observed a single time. Axillary draining lymph nodes of breast cancer patients supplied the node samples. The specimen was axillary lymph node tissue. The receptors derive from a female donor with breast cancer. Some clones in this sample may be carry-over from other donors' samples.

This sequence joins TRBV7-8 and TRBJ2-4, with 11 bases identical to TRBD1. Germline CDR1 reads SGHVS; CDR2 reads FQNEAQ. This CDR3 spans 17 amino acids. J was trimmed by 3 bases and V by 5 bases; bases with no gene match: 9. The CDR3 sequence: CASSQEGQGAVKNIQYF. In DNA, the CDR3 is TGTGCCAGCAGCCAGGAAGGACAGGGGGCCGTCAAAAACATTCAGTACTTC. Full variable domain (outside the CDR3, taken from reference TRBV7-8 and TRBJ2-4): GAGVSQSPRYKVAKRGQDVALRCDPISGHVSLFWYQQALGQGPEFLTYFQNEAQLDKSGLPSDRFFAERPEGSVSTLKIQRTQQEDSAVYLCASSQEGQGAVKNIQYFGAGTRLSVL.

About this clonotype itself: A much larger clone differs from this one at a single base, so this may be a read error. The chain links TRBV5-1 to TRBJ2-7, with a weak D call TRBD2 (6 bases). CDR3 length equals 13 residues. Germline CDR1 reads SGHRS; CDR2 reads YFSETQ. The V end was cut by 4 bases, the J end by 4 bases, with 12 bases between. CDR3 DNA sequence: TGCGCCAGCAGCGGGGGAGGAGTTTACGAGCAGTACTTC. Amino acid sequence: CASSGGGVYEQYF.

Comment on this clonotype: This may come from a read error, since a much larger clone is one base off. The rearrangement uses TRBV7-3 and TRBJ1-2; D call uncertain. Per the germline V gene, CDR1 is SGHTA and CDR2 is FQGTGA. The length of the CDR3 is 15 residues. As DNA, the CDR3 is TGTGCCAGCAGCTCCTCTACGGGGATCCTTTATGGCTACCCCTTC. Translating it yields CASSSSTGILYGYPF.

Only a few counts were recorded for this clonotype. It may be a read error: a sequence one base away is much more abundant. V and J are TRBV7-2 and TRBJ2-5; 7 bases fit TRBD2. This CDR3 comprises 15 residues. The germline V gene has CDR1 SGHTA and CDR2 FQGNSA. The CDR3 sequence is CASSLSHKTRETQHF. The CDR3 nucleotides are TGTGCCAGCAGCTTAAGCCACAAAACGCGGGAGACCCAGCACTTC.

This clonotype was counted many times. The genes are TRBV20-1 and TRBJ1-3, with a weak D call TRBD1 (5 bases). Germline V CDR1 and CDR2: DFQATT, SNEGSKA (reference sequence). This CDR3 is built from 17 residues. Trimming left V 0 bases short and J 0 bases short, with 15 bases between. CDR3: CSARDELDRSSGNTIYF. CDR3 bases: TGCAGTGCTAGAGATGAACTTGACAGATCCTCTGGAAACACCATATATTTT.

The genes are TRBV6-5 and TRBJ1-2, with TRBD1 matching 7 bases. V trimming: 5 bases; J trimming: 5 bases; junction bases outside the gene matches: 11. CDR1 is MNHEY, CDR2 SVGAGI, per germline. The CDR3 has 15 amino acids. The CDR3 nucleotides are TGTGCCAGCAGTGAAGCAGACGGCAGGGGGTATGGCTACACCTTC. This gives the protein CASSEADGRGYGYTF.